Below are 22 T cell receptor beta chains sequenced from a single sample in a study of identical twins. A single record per CDR3 protein comes from TCRdb applying MiXCR to the 5' RACE reads. The sample shows 1.5 million or so distinct CDR3 sequences, roughly a third of them seen only once. The sample was cord blood. These receptor sequences come from a newborn girl in good health.

V gene TRBV20-1 combines with J gene TRBJ2-7, with TRBD2 identical over 7 bases. Germline-derived CDR1 and CDR2 are DFQATT and SNEGSKA (reference sequence). Germline trimming cut 4 bases from V and 2 bases from J; bases unmatched to any gene: 11. The CDR3 consists of 15 residues. CDR3 loop: CSATPARGGPYEQYF. In DNA form, the CDR3 reads TGCAGTGCTACCCCCGCACGCGGGGGTCCCTACGAGCAGTACTTC.

The chain recombines TRBV27 with TRBJ2-1; TRBD1 agrees at 7 bases. This CDR3 has 15 residues. V was clipped by 6 bases and J by 2 bases; unmatched bases: 7. Germline CDR1 and CDR2: MNHEY and SMNVEV (reference sequence). CDR3 residues: CASSLVGTAYNEQFF. The CDR3 DNA is TGTGCCAGCAGCCTAGTGGGGACAGCCTACAATGAGCAGTTCTTC.

This rearrangement joins TRBV19 to TRBJ1-1; D is uncertain. The CDR3 contains 13 residues. The V and J ends lost 7 bases and 8 bases respectively, with 17 bases between them. Germline V CDR1 and CDR2: LNHDA, SQIVND (reference sequence). The CDR3 coding sequence is TGTGCCAGTACCTCTCTCGGGCAGCACGAAGCTTTCTTT. This translates into CASTSLGQHEAFF.

V gene TRBV20-1 combines with J gene TRBJ2-3, with 8 positions matching TRBD2. The CDR3 runs to 15 residues. Germline V gene sequence: CDR1 DFQATT, CDR2 SNEGSKA (reference sequence). The trim removed 5 bases at V and 2 bases at J, leaving 9 bases unmatched. The CDR3 region has the DNA TGCAGTGCTCTCCTAGTAGCGGGGACCACAGATACGCAGTATTTT. Residues: CSALLVAGTTDTQYF.

The chain couples TRBV6-5 to TRBJ1-2; D is uncertain. This CDR3 has 15 residues. CDR1 and CDR2 from the germline V gene are MNHEY and SVGAGI. Trimming took off 6 bases at V and 8 bases at J, with 22 bases between the two ends. The CDR3 here is CASRNAARGIIGYTF. CDR3 sequence (DNA): TGTGCCAGCAGGAACGCGGCCCGCGGAATAATAGGCTACACCTTC.

The chain has TRBV6-1 and TRBJ2-1; no reliable D call. Germline V gives CDR1 MNHNS, CDR2 SASEGT. This CDR3 region has 14 residues. Trimming left V 2 bases short and J 6 bases short, with 11 bases between. In DNA form, the CDR3 reads TGTGCCAGCAGTGAAATGAACAGATTCAATGAGCAGTTCTTC. Amino acids: CASSEMNRFNEQFF.

Only a few counts were recorded for this clonotype. The chain has TRBV15 and TRBJ2-1; 8 nucleotides agree with TRBD2. V shed 1 base, J shed 5 bases, and the junction held 7 bases outside the gene matches. Per germline, CDR1 LNHNV and CDR2 YYDKDF (reference sequence). The CDR3 runs 16 residues. The CDR3 DNA follows: TGTGCCACCAGCAGAGCCCCCGGGACTAGGGACAATGAGCAGTTCTTC. This encodes CATSRAPGTRDNEQFF.

The gene calls are TRBV4-1 and TRBJ2-7; D remains ambiguous. Germline V gives CDR1 MGHRA, CDR2 YSYEKL. The CDR3 has 17 residues. Trimming took 1 base from V and 2 from J, leaving 18 bases between them. CDR3 sequence: CASSQGLAGRQPYEQYF. The CDR3 nucleotides are TGCGCCAGCAGCCAAGGGCTGGCCGGACGCCAACCCTACGAGCAGTACTTC.

This clonotype was counted between two and nine times. The rearrangement links TRBV2 to TRBJ2-3, with D unresolved. CDR3 length equals 14 residues. CDR1 and CDR2 (germline): SNHLY, FYNNEI. Trimming pared 2 bases from V and 0 bases from J, leaving 6 bases between. The CDR3 coding sequence is TGTGCCAGCAGTGAACCGACTAGCACAGATACGCAGTATTTT. This gives the protein CASSEPTSTDTQYF.

The rearrangement links TRBV20-1 to TRBJ1-2, with a tentative D call TRBD1 (5 bases). CDR1 and CDR2 from the germline V gene are DFQATT and SNEGSKA (reference sequence). Trimming shortened V by 6 bases and J by 5 bases, and 13 bases separated the two germline ends. This CDR3 comprises 12 residues. The CDR3 reads CSAPLGGYGYTF. In DNA, the CDR3 is TGCAGTGCCCCCCTCGGGGGTTATGGCTACACCTTC.

This rearrangement joins TRBV9 to TRBJ2-3; the D is unclear. Germline loops: CDR1 SGDLS, CDR2 YYNGEE. Deletions cut 3 bases from V and 1 base from J, with 12 bases between. This CDR3 has 15 residues. Here the CDR3 reads CASSGRTLGTDTQYF. DNA of the CDR3: TGTGCCAGCAGCGGACGGACCTTGGGCACAGATACGCAGTATTTT. Full variable domain (missing parts from reference TRBV9 and TRBJ2-3): DSGVTQTPKHLITATGQRVTLRCSPRSGDLSVYWYQQSLDQGLQFLIQYYNGEERAKGNILERFSAQQFPDLHSELNLSSLELGDSALYFCASSGRTLGTDTQYFGPGTRLTVL.

V is TRBV28 and J is TRBJ2-7; 9 bases are a match to TRBD2. The V gene end was trimmed by 5 bases and the J gene end by 1 base; junction bases not matched to a gene: 6. CDR1 and CDR2 from the germline V gene are MDHEN and SYDVKM. There are 15 residues in the CDR3. For the CDR3, the DNA is TGTGCCAGCAGTCGGACTAGCGCCCGTTCCTACGAGCAGTACTTC. Protein: CASSRTSARSYEQYF.

The sample holds a few counts of this clonotype. V is TRBV10-3 and J is TRBJ2-1; D may be TRBD2 (5 bases). The ends were cut back, 0 bases at V and 4 bases at J, with 10 bases in the middle. Germline V CDR1 and CDR2: ENHRY, SYGVKD. This CDR3 has 15 residues. Here the CDR3 DNA reads TGTGCCATCAGTGAGTCGGTCGAGGGTTACAATGAGCAGTTCTTC. Translated, it gives CAISESVEGYNEQFF.

A remark on this clonotype: The junction differs from germline at one of its ends, possibly a read error. The V and J genes are TRBV15 and TRBJ2-7, with 9 bases lining up with TRBD1. With the DNA end fitting TRBJ2-5 better, the J assignment may be wrong. This CDR3 has 16 residues. The germline V gene encodes CDR1 LNHNV and CDR2 YYDKDF (reference sequence). The CDR3 is CASSRVKGQGGETQYF. CDR3 nucleotide sequence: TGTGCCTCCAGCAGAGTAAAGGGACAGGGTGGAGAGACCCAGTACTTC.

This clonotype was observed many times. The rearrangement uses TRBV7-9 and TRBJ2-3; D unclear. Trimming removed 2 bases from V and 8 bases from J, with 8 bases in between. The CDR3 covers 12 residues. The germline V gene encodes CDR1 SEHNR and CDR2 FQNEAQ (reference sequence). Here the CDR3 reads CASSLPTGTQYF. CDR3 in DNA: TGTGCCAGCAGCTTACCTACGGGTACGCAGTATTTT.

The sample holds a few counts of this clonotype. The chain is built from TRBV6-1 and TRBJ2-3; D is uncertain. CDR1 is MNHNS and CDR2 is SASEGT in the germline V gene. V was trimmed by 0 bases and J by 2 bases, leaving 9 bases between them. The CDR3 extends over 15 amino acids. Here the CDR3 reads CASSEAGPYTDTQYF. The CDR3 DNA is TGTGCCAGCAGTGAAGCCGGGCCATACACAGATACGCAGTATTTT.

This clonotype was detected only a few times. CDR3 loop: CSARDPRLAGVPPRDEQFF. CDR3 nucleotide sequence: TGCAGTGCTAGAGACCCCCGACTAGCGGGAGTTCCCCCGAGAGATGAGCAGTTCTTC. J is TRBJ2-1 and V is TRBV20-1; 12 bases map to TRBD2. With V trimmed by 0 bases and J by 8 bases, 17 bases remained unmatched. The CDR3 sequence is 19 residues long. Germline CDR1 reads DFQATT; CDR2 reads SNEGSKA (reference sequence).

This clonotype was recorded at least ten times. The chain carries TRBV28 and TRBJ2-3; 10 bases are shared with TRBD2. CDR3 size: 16 residues. J gave up 0 bases and V 0 bases, and 0 bases lay outside the gene matches. Germline V gene lookup returns CDR1 MDHEN and CDR2 SYDVKM. This CDR3 reads CASSLWTSGSTDTQYF. The CDR3 DNA reads TGTGCCAGCAGTTTATGGACTAGCGGGAGCACAGATACGCAGTATTTT.

V usage is TRBV12-3 or TRBV12-4 and J usage is TRBJ1-5; TRBD1 matches 7 bases. V lost 5 bases, J lost 7 bases, and 2 bases stayed unmatched. The CDR3 has 12 residues. CDR3 nucleotides: TGTGCCAGCAGTCGGGACAGCCAGCCCCAGCATTTT. Encoded protein: CASSRDSQPQHF.

The chain recombines TRBV27 with TRBJ1-4; D remains ambiguous. V was pared by 7 bases and J by 8 bases, with 17 bases between. The CDR3 is made up of 14 amino acids. Germline V gene lookup returns CDR1 MNHEY and CDR2 SMNVEV (reference sequence). The CDR3 sequence: CASTLIRAREKLFF. The CDR3 coding sequence is TGTGCCAGCACCTTGATTAGGGCGAGGGAAAAACTGTTTTTT.

The chain couples TRBV12-3 or TRBV12-4 to TRBJ2-2; 9 nucleotides match TRBD1. This CDR3 spans 18 amino acids. With 7 bases clipped from V and 2 bases from J, the junction kept 14 bases outside the gene matches. CDR3 sequence: CASNLRGTGFFNTGELFF. CDR3 coding DNA: TGTGCCAGCAACCTAAGGGGGACAGGGTTTTTCAACACCGGGGAGCTGTTTTTT.

This rearrangement joins TRBV28 to TRBJ1-2; TRBD1 might be the D (6 bases). The CDR3 consists of 16 residues. CDR1 and CDR2 (germline): MDHEN, SYDVKM. V was trimmed by 2 bases and J by 12 bases, leaving 25 bases between them. The CDR3 region is CASSLAYYLLPQGHTF. The CDR3 nucleotides are TGTGCCAGCAGTTTAGCCTACTACTTACTCCCACAGGGTCACACCTTC.